A selection of T cell receptor beta chains follows, all from one sample in a study of T cells after posttransplantation cyclophosphamide. TCRdb keeps only in-frame clones here, not all; method: immunoSEQ multiplex PCR. There are about 36,000 clones in the sample, none observed a single time. The sample was PBMCs. The source of these receptors is a girl aged 5-17 years in good health, CMV-negative, and a related stem cell transplant donor. Each CDR3 is given with its conserved first and last residue.

v_call	j_call	cdr3_aa
TRBV9	TRBJ2-3	CASSVVAAPTDTQYF
TRBV2	TRBJ2-1	CASSLSGRGFF
TRBV10-3	TRBJ1-2	CAISGTTGDYGYTF
TRBV2	TRBJ1-3	CASSEDRSGNTIYF
TRBV27	TRBJ1-5	CASRGNSNQPQHF
TRBV28	TRBJ1-1	CASSPSGQGNTEAFF
TRBV28	TRBJ1-2	CASSFVFTGGNGYTF
TRBV27	TRBJ1-2	CASSLRDRAGNSYTF
TRBV15	TRBJ2-2	CATSRATIGARTGELFF
TRBV18	TRBJ2-3	CASSPYRLAGSTDTQYF
TRBV19	TRBJ1-5	CASSPGTGGPKYSNQPQHF
TRBV28	TRBJ1-1	CASRPARVRITEAFF
TRBV7-6	TRBJ1-5	CASSPGLDQPQHF
TRBV13	TRBJ2-7	CASSLAVSSYEQYF
TRBV9	TRBJ2-3	CASSHPRENTSTDTQYF
TRBV5-1	TRBJ1-1	CASSLQGSTEAFF
TRBV28	TRBJ1-2	CASSLRQGYGYTF
TRBV27	TRBJ2-3	CASSLSNLPPKLRGGTDTQYF
TRBV2	TRBJ2-3	CASSEPFTDTQYF
TRBV6-5	TRBJ2-7	CASSITGVHEQYF
TRBV18	TRBJ2-5	CASSPPGEETQYF
TRBV27	TRBJ2-1	CASSPWGGKGSGDEQFF
TRBV7-6	TRBJ2-1	CASSLGQYNEQFF
TRBV19	TRBJ2-1	CASRKPGNIYNEQFF
TRBV30	TRBJ1-1	CAWSSDGRNTEAFF
TRBV13	TRBJ2-1	CASSLAGGHSEQFF
TRBV27	TRBJ2-7	CASSSPRGPSSYEQYF
TRBV7-9	TRBJ2-7	CASSRYSGEFSSYEQYF
TRBV30	TRBJ2-7	CAWGRTGEQYF
TRBV7-6	TRBJ2-7	CASSLTRDRGSYEQYF
TRBV5-6	TRBJ1-2	CASSPLLGQGHYGYTF
TRBV6-5	TRBJ2-1	CASKETRRYEQFF
TRBV27	TRBJ1-3	CASSLVPPGFGNTIYF
TRBV6-4	TRBJ1-5	CASSDGSNQPQHF
TRBV5-1	TRBJ1-4	CASSLMGTEKLFF
TRBV28	TRBJ2-7	CASSLPGLAGDDEQYF
TRBV29-1	TRBJ2-3	CSVTVKDRVVLGTQYF
TRBV7-7	TRBJ2-2	CASSYLETNTGELFF
TRBV30	TRBJ2-7	CAWSAGRLDEQYF
TRBV30	TRBJ1-5	CAWSGPTGYSNQPQHF
TRBV19	TRBJ1-4	CASSMGTGGEKLFF
TRBV11-2	TRBJ2-1	CASSLQGANEQFF